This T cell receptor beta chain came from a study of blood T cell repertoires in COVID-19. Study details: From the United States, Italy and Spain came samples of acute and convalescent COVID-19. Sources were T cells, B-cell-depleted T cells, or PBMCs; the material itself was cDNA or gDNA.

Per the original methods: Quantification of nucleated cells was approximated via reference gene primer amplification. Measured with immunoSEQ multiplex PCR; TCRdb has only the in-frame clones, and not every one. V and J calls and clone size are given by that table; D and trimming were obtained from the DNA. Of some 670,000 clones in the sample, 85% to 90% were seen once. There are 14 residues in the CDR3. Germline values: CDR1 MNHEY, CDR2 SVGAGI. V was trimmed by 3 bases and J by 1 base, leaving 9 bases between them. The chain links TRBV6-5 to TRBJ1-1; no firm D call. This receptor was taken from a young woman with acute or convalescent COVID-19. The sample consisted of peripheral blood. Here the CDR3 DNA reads TGTGCCAGCAGTTATGAGGCCCCGAACACTGAAGCTTTCTTT. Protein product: CASSYEAPNTEAFF.